These 20 T cell receptor beta chains were sequenced from one sample in a study of T cells in Graves' hyperthyroidism and ophthalmopathy. Amplified TCR beta CDR3 regions came from RNA transcripts. The primer set for the first-round RT-PCR of the TCR CDR3 was HTBI. TCRdb independently ran MiXCR on the multiplex PCR reads; one entry per CDR3 protein. This sample carries about 380,000 distinct CDR3 sequences, under 20% of them seen once, and the ten largest clones take 40%. Sequences were obtained from blood. The source is a man aged 18 to 29 with Graves' ophthalmopathy.

This clonotype showed up just a few times. Since the CDR3 does not end with the conserved phenylalanine or tryptophan, this likely comes from a read error. The V and J genes are TRBV6-1 and TRBJ2-7; 9 positions match TRBD1. The junction had 5 bases not matched to a gene; V was cut back by 3 bases and J by 2 bases. This CDR3 is built from 15 residues. CDR1 is MNHNS and CDR2 is SASEGT in the germline V gene. The CDR3 protein is CASSEAGTGTYEQYL. The CDR3 bases are TGTGCCAGCAGTGAGGCCGGGACAGGGACCTACGAGCAGTACCTC.

Many counts were recorded for this clonotype. The J gene is TRBJ2-5, the V gene TRBV6-1; 7 nucleotides match TRBD2. Per germline, CDR1 MNHNS and CDR2 SASEGT. The CDR3 runs 16 residues. Trimming took 5 bases from V and 0 from J; bases not matched to a gene: 9. Written as DNA, the CDR3 is TGTGCCAGCAGTTCCGGCGGGACTATGTACCAAGAGACCCAGTACTTC. Protein product: CASSSGGTMYQETQYF.

A few counts support this clonotype. The chain combines TRBV28 with TRBJ1-2; maybe TRBD1 (6 bases). V gave up 5 bases and J gave up 8 bases, with 27 bases separating them. There are 17 residues in the CDR3. Looked up from germline, CDR1 is MDHEN and CDR2 is SYDVKM. The CDR3 is CASSPGGSSLPRRGYTF. The CDR3 DNA sequence: TGTGCCAGCAGTCCGGGGGGCAGCAGTTTACCGAGACGCGGCTACACCTTC.

At least ten counts were recorded for this clonotype. The chain recombines TRBV7-9 with TRBJ2-1, with 10 bases aligning to TRBD2. CDR1 is SEHNR and CDR2 is FQNEAQ in the germline V gene (reference sequence). CDR3 length: 15 amino acids. The trim removed 4 bases at V and 3 bases at J, leaving 3 bases unmatched. The CDR3 bases are TGTGCCAGCAGCTCGGCTAGCGGGGGCTACAATGAGCAGTTCTTC. It is translated as CASSSASGGYNEQFF.

Details on this clonotype: This may be a read error: a much more frequent sequence differs by one nucleotide. The chain links TRBV3-1 to TRBJ2-5; tentatively, D is TRBD2 (6 bases). Germline values: CDR1 LGHDT, CDR2 YNNKEL (reference sequence). V lost 3 bases and J lost 5, with 13 bases in between. The CDR3 extends over 14 amino acids. The CDR3 loop reads CASSHVSSAETQYF. The CDR3 nucleotides are TGTGCCAGCAGCCATGTTTCTAGCGCTGAGACCCAGTACTTC.

The gene calls are TRBV5-1 and TRBJ2-7; D remains unclear. Germline lookup yields CDR1 SGHRS and CDR2 YFSETQ. The CDR3 has 14 amino acids. With 0 bases removed from V and 1 base from J, the gap between germline ends came to 8 bases. The CDR3 region is CASSLGVGSYEQYF. The CDR3 DNA sequence: TGCGCCAGCAGCTTGGGGGTGGGGTCCTACGAGCAGTACTTC.

This clonotype was recorded many times. V usage is TRBV6-1 and J usage is TRBJ1-2; possible D gene TRBD1, 5 bases. The CDR3 loop spans 14 amino acids. V dropped 6 bases and J dropped 0 bases, with 11 bases sitting between them. Germline V CDR1 and CDR2: MNHNS, SASEGT. For the CDR3, the DNA is TGTGCCAGCAGCTACAGGAGTTCTAACTATGGCTACACCTTC. Protein product: CASSYRSSNYGYTF.

Here the CDR3 DNA reads TGCAGTGCTAGAGATTGGGACAGGGGCGATTCCCTCCACTTT. Amino acid sequence: CSARDWDRGDSLHF. The chain couples TRBV20-1 to TRBJ1-6; TRBD1 agrees at 10 bases. CDR3 length: 14 residues. V gave up 0 bases and J gave up 14 bases; unmatched junction bases: 7. The germline V gene encodes CDR1 DFQATT and CDR2 SNEGSKA (reference sequence).

This clonotype was seen many times. J is TRBJ1-2 and V is TRBV7-9, with 12 bases that match TRBD1. J gave up 2 bases and V 4 bases, and 5 bases lay outside the gene matches. The CDR3 consists of 16 residues. In germline, CDR1 is SEHNR, CDR2 FQNEAQ (reference sequence). CDR3 DNA sequence: TGTGCCAGCAGCTACCCCGGGACAGGGGGCAACTATGGCTACACCTTC. Translated: CASSYPGTGGNYGYTF.

This clonotype was seen a few times. This rearrangement joins TRBV12-3 or TRBV12-4 to TRBJ2-4; TRBD2 might be the D (5 bases). The CDR3 has 13 residues. The V gene lost 1 base and the J gene lost 4 bases, with 5 bases spanning the gap. CDR3 in amino acids: CASSLGGKNIQYF. Written as DNA, the CDR3 is TGTGCCAGCAGTTTAGGCGGGAAAAACATTCAGTACTTC.

This clonotype was seen more than once but under ten times. This chain uses TRBV24-1 with TRBJ1-5; weak D call: TRBD1 (6 bases). V lost 6 bases and J 6 bases, leaving 11 bases between the germline ends. CDR1 is KGHDR, CDR2 SFDVKD, per germline. This CDR3 comprises 13 residues. The DNA of the CDR3 is TGTGCCACCAGTATAGGGGGGGGTCAGCCCCAGCATTTT. Translation gives CATSIGGGQPQHF.

This clonotype showed up many times. The chain couples TRBV4-2 to TRBJ1-6; D call uncertain. V was cut by 3 bases and J by 7 bases, with 10 bases left in between. This CDR3 is 14 amino acids long. From germline, CDR1 is LGHNA and CDR2 YNFKEQ. The CDR3 sequence is CASSQANGNSPLHF. The CDR3 nucleotides read TGTGCCAGCAGCCAGGCCAACGGAAATTCACCCCTCCACTTT.

The rearrangement links TRBV5-1 to TRBJ1-2, with 7 bases matching TRBD1. Per germline, CDR1 SGHRS and CDR2 YFSETQ. Trimming cost V 5 bases and J 8 bases; bases outside gene matches: 15. The CDR3 sequence is 15 residues long. The CDR3 DNA is TGCGCCAGCAGGCCCGAGTCGGTCAGGGGGAAAGGCTACACCTTC. Translation gives CASRPESVRGKGYTF.

This clonotype showed up just a few times. CDR3 sequence reads: CSAPSGAAYEQYF. As DNA, the CDR3 is TGCAGTGCGCCCAGCGGGGCCGCCTACGAGCAGTACTTC. This chain connects TRBV20-1 to TRBJ2-7, with 7 nucleotides matching TRBD2. The V and J ends lost 6 bases and 2 bases, in that order; junction bases with no gene match: 7. Germline lookup yields CDR1 DFQATT and CDR2 SNEGSKA (reference sequence). This CDR3 has 13 residues.

This clonotype was counted between two and nine times. The chain carries TRBV6-1 and TRBJ1-2; a weak D match, TRBD1 (5 bases). Germline lookup yields CDR1 MNHNS and CDR2 SASEGT. The CDR3 length is 14 residues. V was pared by 7 bases and J by 3 bases, with 15 bases between. The CDR3 DNA follows: TGTGCCAGCAACGGTAGGGGATGGGACTATGGCTACACCTTC. Translating gives CASNGRGWDYGYTF.

The CDR3 coding sequence is TGTGCCAGCAGCTTGGTGGGGTTCCACGAGCAGTACTTC. The encoded protein is CASSLVGFHEQYF. The genes are TRBV5-4 and TRBJ2-7; D unresolved. Germline CDR1 SGHNT, CDR2 YYREEE (reference sequence). Trimming pared 0 bases from V and 5 bases from J, leaving 9 bases between. This CDR3 has 13 amino acids.

The chain links TRBV3-1 to TRBJ1-4, with a possible D match to TRBD1 (6 bases). CDR3 length: 14 residues. Germline CDR1 is LGHDT and CDR2 is YNNKEL (reference sequence). The V gene lost 3 bases and the J gene lost 3 bases, with 8 bases spanning the gap. CDR3 amino acids: CASSQAGANEKLFF. CDR3 nucleotides: TGTGCCAGCAGCCAGGCAGGGGCTAATGAAAAACTGTTTTTT.

This clonotype came up many times. The gene calls are TRBV7-9 and TRBJ1-2, with D possibly matching TRBD1 (5 bases). Trimming took 2 bases from V and 5 from J, leaving 15 bases between them. Germline assignment: CDR1 SEHNR and CDR2 FQNEAQ (reference sequence). The CDR3 runs to 15 residues. The CDR3 DNA reads as TGTGCCAGCAGCTTAAGGGCTGAGGACACATATGGCTACACCTTC. It encodes CASSLRAEDTYGYTF.

At least ten counts were recorded for this clonotype. V and J are TRBV29-1 and TRBJ1-1, with 7 bases aligning to TRBD1. This CDR3 has 14 residues. Unmatched junction bases numbered 10, after V lost 4 bases and J lost 5 bases. Germline-derived CDR1 and CDR2 are SQVTM and ANQGSEA. Written as DNA, the CDR3 is TGCAGCGTTGGAGGGTGGAGGGGGCATACTGAAGCTTTCTTT. Amino acids: CSVGGWRGHTEAFF.

This clonotype occurred a few times. The chain is built from TRBV20-1 and TRBJ2-1, with 9 bases identical to TRBD2. The CDR3 totals 13 residues. The ends lost 1 base at V and 8 bases at J; junction bases unmatched: 3. Germline assignment: CDR1 DFQATT and CDR2 SNEGSKA (reference sequence). The CDR3 sequence: CSARGGGAHEQFF. In DNA, the CDR3 is TGCAGTGCTAGAGGCGGGGGGGCCCATGAGCAGTTCTTC.